A selection of T cell receptor beta chains follows, all from one sample in a study of CD8+ T cells in alopecia areata. The method was immunoSEQ multiplex PCR; TCRdb's version includes in-frame clones alone and lacks a portion of them. The repertoire holds 150,000 to 200,000 clones, around three fifths seen once, with more than 13% in the top ten. Sequencing was performed on CD4+ T cells sorted from blood, taken at week 24, from a patient treated with tofacitinib. The receptors were gathered from a human donor with alopecia areata. CDR3s include the opening cysteine and the closing phenylalanine or tryptophan. Each record gives: J gene, clone size, V gene, D gene, CDR3 DNA, CDR3 protein. A D gene is named only where the DNA matches it firmly. The size entry is marked missing in some rows and otherwise reads once, few, many or a size class.

j_gene: TRBJ2-7; abundance: -; v_gene: TRBV30; d_gene: TRBD1; CDR3nt: TGTGCCTGGAGTATGGGACAGGGGCTCTACGAGCAGTACTTC; CDR3aa: CAWSMGQGLYEQYF
j_gene: TRBJ1-4; abundance: -; v_gene: TRBV7-7; d_gene: -; CDR3nt: TGTGCCAGCAGCTTAAACCCTTCTGAAAAACTGTTTTTT; CDR3aa: CASSLNPSEKLFF
j_gene: TRBJ2-5; abundance: -; v_gene: TRBV29-1; d_gene: -; CDR3nt: TGCAGCGTTGCCGGTACGGACCAAGAGACCCAGTACTTC; CDR3aa: CSVAGTDQETQYF
j_gene: TRBJ1-5; abundance: -; v_gene: TRBV11-2; d_gene: -; CDR3nt: TGTGCCAGCAGTCCACAGGGTTCAGGGCAGCCCCAGCATTTT; CDR3aa: CASSPQGSGQPQHF
j_gene: TRBJ2-7; abundance: -; v_gene: TRBV2; d_gene: TRBD1; CDR3nt: TGTGCCAGCAGTGAAAGGACAGGGTTCTACGAGCAGTACTTC; CDR3aa: CASSERTGFYEQYF
j_gene: TRBJ1-5; abundance: -; v_gene: TRBV6-6; d_gene: -; CDR3nt: TGTGCCAGCAGACACGGGAGCAATCAGCCCCAGCATTTT; CDR3aa: CASRHGSNQPQHF
j_gene: TRBJ2-3; abundance: -; v_gene: TRBV29-1; d_gene: -; CDR3nt: TGCAGCGTTGGCAGGGGTAATACGCAGTATTTT; CDR3aa: CSVGRGNTQYF
j_gene: TRBJ1-6; abundance: -; v_gene: TRBV7-2; d_gene: -; CDR3nt: TGTGCCAGCAGCTTAGACGCCCGCCCGGATTCACCCCTCCACTTT; CDR3aa: CASSLDARPDSPLHF
j_gene: TRBJ1-6; abundance: -; v_gene: TRBV25-1; d_gene: -; CDR3nt: TGTGCCAGCAGTCGGCCCTATAATTCACCCCTCCACTTT; CDR3aa: CASSRPYNSPLHF
j_gene: TRBJ2-7; abundance: -; v_gene: TRBV5-1; d_gene: -; CDR3nt: TGCGCCAGCAGCTTGGATACAGGCCCCTACGAGCAGTACTTC; CDR3aa: CASSLDTGPYEQYF
j_gene: TRBJ2-6; abundance: -; v_gene: TRBV6-5; d_gene: -; CDR3nt: TGTGCCAGCAGCCCTTACCCCTCTGGGGCCAACGTCCTGACTTTC; CDR3aa: CASSPYPSGANVLTF
j_gene: TRBJ2-3; abundance: few; v_gene: TRBV4-1; d_gene: -; CDR3nt: TGCGCCAGCAGCCAGGGTGGCCTCATCACAGATACGCAGTATTTT; CDR3aa: CASSQGGLITDTQYF
j_gene: TRBJ2-7; abundance: -; v_gene: TRBV29-1; d_gene: -; CDR3nt: TGCAGCGTTGATGTCGGATCCTACGAGCAGTACTTC; CDR3aa: CSVDVGSYEQYF
j_gene: TRBJ2-7; abundance: few; v_gene: TRBV29-1; d_gene: -; CDR3nt: TGCAGCGTTCAGGGGATTTCCTACGAGCAGTACTTC; CDR3aa: CSVQGISYEQYF
j_gene: TRBJ1-5; abundance: -; v_gene: TRBV4-2; d_gene: -; CDR3nt: TGTGCCAGCAGCCAAGAACCGGGACCGAGCAATCAGCCCCAGCATTTT; CDR3aa: CASSQEPGPSNQPQHF
j_gene: TRBJ1-2; abundance: -; v_gene: TRBV5-1; d_gene: -; CDR3nt: TGCGCCAGCAGCTTGGCAGCACAGAGCCATGGCTACACCTTC; CDR3aa: CASSLAAQSHGYTF
j_gene: TRBJ1-1; abundance: few; v_gene: TRBV29-1; d_gene: -; CDR3nt: TGCAGCGCCGGGATATCCGAATCGTACACTGAAGCTTTCTTT; CDR3aa: CSAGISESYTEAFF
j_gene: TRBJ2-5; abundance: -; v_gene: TRBV20-1; d_gene: -; CDR3nt: TGCAGTGCGGAAGAAGAGACCCAGTACTTC; CDR3aa: CSAEEETQYF
j_gene: TRBJ1-4; abundance: -; v_gene: TRBV20-1; d_gene: -; CDR3nt: TGCAGTGCTAGGGATTACGAAAAACTGTTTTTT; CDR3aa: CSARDYEKLFF
j_gene: TRBJ1-4; abundance: -; v_gene: TRBV7-9; d_gene: -; CDR3nt: TGTGCCAGCAGCTTCGGCGGAGTTGCAACTAATGAAAAACTGTTTTTT; CDR3aa: CASSFGGVATNEKLFF
j_gene: TRBJ2-7; abundance: -; v_gene: TRBV29-1; d_gene: TRBD2; CDR3nt: TGCAGCGTTGGAGGACTAGCGCTGAACGAGCAGTACTTC; CDR3aa: CSVGGLALNEQYF
j_gene: TRBJ1-1; abundance: -; v_gene: TRBV27; d_gene: -; CDR3nt: TGTGCCAGCAGTTTGCAGGGGAAGAACACTGAAGCTTTCTTT; CDR3aa: CASSLQGKNTEAFF
j_gene: TRBJ2-7; abundance: -; v_gene: TRBV29-1; d_gene: -; CDR3nt: TGCAGCGTGGAGTGGGCTAATCTACCCTACGAGCAGTACTTC; CDR3aa: CSVEWANLPYEQYF